This T cell receptor beta chain was sequenced in a study of Graves' ophthalmopathy and Graves' hyperthyroidism. About the research overall: Calling hyperthyroidism stable required that no ophthalmopathy show up within 18 months of follow-up.

Note on this clonotype: The antigen remains undetermined.

The study amplified TCR beta CDR3 regions using RNA transcripts. After a first-round RT-PCR with HTBI primers, a second-round multiplex PCR was run. One entry per CDR3 protein results from TCRdb running MiXCR on the multiplex PCR reads. The sample has over a million distinct CDR3 sequences; 35% to 40% are singletons. Study-level points and caveats: Stable hyperthyroidism and ophthalmopathy were told apart by a 13-signature model, which achieved around 88% sensitivity and 81.08% specificity. Appearing in blood as well were most expanded thyroid clonotypes above 0.001 frequency.

Among the exclusions were patients with other autoimmune diseases, uncontrolled infections, pregnancy or lactation. Sequenced sample: peripheral blood or thyroid tissue (not recorded which). The clonotype was recovered from an adult man with Graves' hyperthyroidism.

The CDR3 loop reads CASSEFEGANVLTF. For the CDR3, the DNA is TGTGCCAGCAGTGAATTTGAGGGGGCCAACGTCCTGACTTTC. V usage is TRBV2 and J usage is TRBJ2-6, with D hard to call. Per the germline V gene, CDR1 is SNHLY and CDR2 is FYNNEI. The CDR3 is 14 residues long. The V gene lost 2 bases and the J gene lost 4 bases, with 6 bases spanning the gap.